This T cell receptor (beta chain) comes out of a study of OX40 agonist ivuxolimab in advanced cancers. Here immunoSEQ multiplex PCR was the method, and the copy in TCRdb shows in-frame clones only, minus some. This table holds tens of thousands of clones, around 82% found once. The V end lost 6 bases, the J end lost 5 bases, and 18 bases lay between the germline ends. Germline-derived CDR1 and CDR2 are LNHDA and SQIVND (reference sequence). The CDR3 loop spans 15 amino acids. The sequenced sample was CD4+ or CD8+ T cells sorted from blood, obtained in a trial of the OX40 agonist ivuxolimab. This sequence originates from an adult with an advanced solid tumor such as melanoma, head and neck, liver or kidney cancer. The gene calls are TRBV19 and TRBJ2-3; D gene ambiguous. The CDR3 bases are TGTGCCAGTAGCCTAACCGGGTCCGGTGGAGATACGCAGTATTTT. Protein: CASSLTGSGGDTQYF.